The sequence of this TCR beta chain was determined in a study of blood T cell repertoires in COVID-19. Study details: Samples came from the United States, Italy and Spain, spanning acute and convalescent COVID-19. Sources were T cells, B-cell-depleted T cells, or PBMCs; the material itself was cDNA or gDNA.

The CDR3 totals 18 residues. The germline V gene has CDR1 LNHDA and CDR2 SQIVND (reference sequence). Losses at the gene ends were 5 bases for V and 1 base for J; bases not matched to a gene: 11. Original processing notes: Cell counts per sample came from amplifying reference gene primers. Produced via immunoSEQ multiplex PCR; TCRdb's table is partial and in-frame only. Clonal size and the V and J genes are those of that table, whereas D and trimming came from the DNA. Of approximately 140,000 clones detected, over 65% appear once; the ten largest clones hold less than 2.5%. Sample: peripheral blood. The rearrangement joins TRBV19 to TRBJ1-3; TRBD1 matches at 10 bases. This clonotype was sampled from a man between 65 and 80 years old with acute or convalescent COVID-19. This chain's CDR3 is CASSPRRDRGPSGNTIYF. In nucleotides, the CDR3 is TGTGCCAGTAGTCCCCGCCGGGACAGGGGCCCATCTGGAAACACCATATATTTT. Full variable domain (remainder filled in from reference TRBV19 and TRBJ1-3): DGGITQSPKYLFRKEGQNVTLSCEQNLNHDAMYWYRQDPGQGLRLIYYSQIVNDFQKGDIAEGYSVSREKKESFPLTVTSAQKNPTAFYLCASSPRRDRGPSGNTIYFGEGSWLTVV.